These T cell receptor beta chains were read from a single sample in a study of control samples from healthy donors and cancer patients. This table comes from immunoSEQ multiplex PCR, and its TCRdb copy is limited to in-frame clones, with some not included. The profile shows approximately 130,000 clones, roughly 84% of them singletons. The sequencing input was blood. These receptors all come from a man aged 40-50 years in good health. The CDR3 runs from the conserved cysteine through the conserved F or W.

V: TRBV19; J: TRBJ2-5; CDR3: CASSIGRGSETQYF
V: TRBV20-1; J: TRBJ2-3; CDR3: CSASLASRRTDTQYF
V: TRBV12-3/TRBV12-4; J: TRBJ2-3; CDR3: CASTYPKGGSQYF
V: TRBV6-6; J: TRBJ1-1; CDR3: CASTPRTGNTEAFF
V: TRBV30; J: TRBJ1-6; CDR3: CAWSPVQGLSSPLHF
V: TRBV12-3/TRBV12-4; J: TRBJ1-1; CDR3: CASSFGRDTEAFF
V: TRBV11-3; J: TRBJ1-1; CDR3: CASSLDGRGGDTEAFF
V: TRBV7-2; J: TRBJ2-7; CDR3: CASSLGLAGGAEQYF
V: TRBV7-9; J: TRBJ1-6; CDR3: CASSLGTVGTALHF
V: TRBV3-1/TRBV3-2; J: TRBJ2-7; CDR3: CASSQVCRGHRDKTYEQYF
V: TRBV6-5; J: TRBJ1-5; CDR3: CARTLAVCPNQPQHF
V: TRBV4-3; J: TRBJ1-1; CDR3: CASSREPNTEAFF
V: TRBV29-1; J: TRBJ1-3; CDR3: CSVGSGASGNTIYF
V: TRBV6-5; J: TRBJ2-6; CDR3: CASSQAGAGANVLTF
V: TRBV11-2; J: TRBJ1-5; CDR3: CASSLDYGNNQPQHF
V: TRBV24-1; J: TRBJ2-5; CDR3: CATSGGEGLARETQYF
V: TRBV5-6; J: TRBJ1-4; CDR3: CASSLARGTPNEKLFF
V: TRBV5-1; J: TRBJ2-7; CDR3: CASSLTGFSYEQYF
V: TRBV18; J: TRBJ2-7; CDR3: CASSGTGIDYEQYF
V: TRBV10-2; J: TRBJ2-1; CDR3: CASSPGGNEQFF
V: TRBV20-1; J: TRBJ2-7; CDR3: CSASTHGGGSYEQYF
V: TRBV27; J: TRBJ2-7; CDR3: CASRGTGDYEQYF
V: TRBV7-9; J: TRBJ2-2; CDR3: CASSFRTSGGPANTGELFF
V: TRBV25-1; J: TRBJ2-7; CDR3: CASSEQGVWYF
V: TRBV19; J: TRBJ2-6; CDR3: CASSKAGAGANVLTF
V: TRBV12-5; J: TRBJ1-4; CDR3: CASGLVPNEKLFF
V: TRBV5-8; J: TRBJ1-5; CDR3: CASSPGTGGNQPQHF
V: TRBV18; J: TRBJ1-1; CDR3: CASSLRRDTEAFF
V: TRBV4-1; J: TRBJ2-7; CDR3: CASSNDRDRGSEQYF
V: TRBV5-8; J: TRBJ1-2; CDR3: CASSWGAYGYTF
V: TRBV18; J: TRBJ2-2; CDR3: CASSPEGPSGGGTGELFF
V: TRBV18; J: TRBJ2-3; CDR3: CASSLTGRSSTDTQYF
V: TRBV7-3; J: TRBJ2-5; CDR3: CASSLTGDETQYF
V: TRBV15; J: TRBJ2-1; CDR3: CATSRDRGRALYNEQFF
V: TRBV15; J: TRBJ1-2; CDR3: CATRRTGMGYGYTF
V: TRBV25-1; J: TRBJ1-2; CDR3: CALGGEDYGYTF
V: TRBV3-1/TRBV3-2; J: TRBJ1-1; CDR3: CASSTTANTEAFF
V: TRBV7-9; J: TRBJ2-7; CDR3: CASSPRWTSGAYEQYF
V: TRBV4-1; J: TRBJ1-4; CDR3: CASRRTGDNEKLFF
V: TRBV5-6; J: TRBJ1-4; CDR3: CASSLSESVWNEKLFF
V: TRBV19; J: TRBJ1-5; CDR3: CASSIVAGGGQPQHF
V: TRBV29-1; J: TRBJ2-5; CDR3: CSADRGETQYF
V: TRBV3-1/TRBV3-2; J: TRBJ2-5; CDR3: CASSQDLGSETQYF
V: TRBV4-3; J: TRBJ2-1; CDR3: CASSLTPPGEPYNEQFF
V: TRBV6-4; J: TRBJ2-5; CDR3: CASSASGGSQETQYF